These 5 T cell receptor beta chains originate from one sample sequenced in a study of T-cell reconstitution after alpha-beta-depleted transplantation in children. Unique molecular identifiers were incorporated when the TCRbeta library was constructed. TCRdb used MiXCR to reprocess the PCR reads, holding one entry per CDR3 protein. The sample has more than 550,000 distinct CDR3 sequences, about 10% seen once. The sequenced sample was PBMCs from the stem cell graft donor, obtained from the stem cell graft. These receptors all stem from a human donor who donated a stem cell graft to a child with acute myeloid leukemia.

This sequence joins TRBV20-1 and TRBJ2-3; TRBD2 aligns across 12 bases. Germline lookup yields CDR1 DFQATT and CDR2 SNEGSKA (reference sequence). Trimming took 7 bases from V and 7 from J; bases not matched to a gene: 6. CDR3 length: 13 residues. CDR3 in amino acids: CSGLAGVRNTQYF. The DNA of the CDR3 is TGCAGTGGACTAGCGGGAGTACGAAATACGCAGTATTTT.

The V gene is TRBV12-3 or TRBV12-4, the J gene TRBJ2-1; D uncertain. With 3 bases removed from V and 6 bases from J, the gap between germline ends came to 12 bases. This CDR3 comprises 14 residues. The CDR3 sequence: CASSFNRLGNEQFF. CDR3 in DNA: TGTGCCAGCAGTTTTAACCGTCTAGGCAATGAGCAGTTCTTC.

This clonotype was counted at least ten times. The chain has TRBV12-3 or TRBV12-4 and TRBJ2-2; the D gene is possibly TRBD1 (5 bases). The CDR3 contains 15 residues. Trimming shortened V by 2 bases and J by 4 bases, and 11 bases separated the two germline ends. The CDR3 DNA reads as TGTGCCAGCAGTTTAATAGGGGCTCCCACCGGGGAGCTGTTTTTT. Translated: CASSLIGAPTGELFF.

This chain uses TRBV5-1 with TRBJ2-4; 7 bases are shared with TRBD1. The V gene end was trimmed by 9 bases and the J gene end by 11 bases; junction bases not matched to a gene: 14. Germline CDR1 is SGHRS and CDR2 is YFSETQ. The CDR3 extends over 13 amino acids. The CDR3, as DNA: TGCGCCACCTCTCCCGCAGGGGGAAGTCTTCAGTACTTC. Its protein is CATSPAGGSLQYF.

The chain has TRBV2 and TRBJ2-1; D is unclear. Germline CDR1 reads SNHLY; CDR2 reads FYNNEI. The CDR3 has 12 residues. V was trimmed by 9 bases and J by 9 bases, leaving 15 bases between them. The CDR3 sequence: CASDLYLGEQFF. CDR3 nucleotide sequence: TGTGCCAGTGACTTATACCTAGGTGAGCAGTTCTTC.